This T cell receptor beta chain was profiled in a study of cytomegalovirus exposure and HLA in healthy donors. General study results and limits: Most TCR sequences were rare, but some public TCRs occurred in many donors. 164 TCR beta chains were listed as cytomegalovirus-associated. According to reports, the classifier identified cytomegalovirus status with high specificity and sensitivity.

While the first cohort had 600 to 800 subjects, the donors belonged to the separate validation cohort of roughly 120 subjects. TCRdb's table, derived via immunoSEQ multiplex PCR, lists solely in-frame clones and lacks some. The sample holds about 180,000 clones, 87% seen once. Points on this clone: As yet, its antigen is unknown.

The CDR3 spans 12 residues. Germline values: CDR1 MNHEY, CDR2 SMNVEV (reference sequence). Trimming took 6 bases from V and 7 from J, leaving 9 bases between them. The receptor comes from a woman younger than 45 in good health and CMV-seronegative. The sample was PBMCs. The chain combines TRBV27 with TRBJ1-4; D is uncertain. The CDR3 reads CASSELGEKLFF. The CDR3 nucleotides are TGTGCCAGCAGCGAACTCGGTGAAAAACTGTTTTTT.